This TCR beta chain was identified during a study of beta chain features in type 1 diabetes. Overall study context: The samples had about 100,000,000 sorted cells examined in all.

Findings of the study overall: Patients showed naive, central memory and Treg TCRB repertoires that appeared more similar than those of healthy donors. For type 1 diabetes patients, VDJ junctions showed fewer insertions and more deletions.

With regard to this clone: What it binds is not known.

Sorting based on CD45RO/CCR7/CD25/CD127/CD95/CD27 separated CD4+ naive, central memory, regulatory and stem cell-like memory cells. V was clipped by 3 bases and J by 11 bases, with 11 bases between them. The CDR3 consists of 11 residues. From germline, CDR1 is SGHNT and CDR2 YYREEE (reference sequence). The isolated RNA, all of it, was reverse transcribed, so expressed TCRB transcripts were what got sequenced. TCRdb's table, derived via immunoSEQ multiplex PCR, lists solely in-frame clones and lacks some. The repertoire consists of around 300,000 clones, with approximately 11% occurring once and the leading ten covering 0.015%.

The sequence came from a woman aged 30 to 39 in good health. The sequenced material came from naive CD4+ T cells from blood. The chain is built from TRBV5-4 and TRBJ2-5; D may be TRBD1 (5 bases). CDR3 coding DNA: TGTGCCAGCAGCTCAACAGGTTTTCAGTACTTC. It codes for CASSSTGFQYF.